Reported below is one TCR beta chain. What it binds is unknown. Sequenced by immunoSEQ multiplex PCR; TCRdb stores in-frame clones only, minus some. The sample carries fewer than 65,000 clones, 80% to 90% recorded once. V shed 1 base, J shed 2 bases, and the junction held 1 base outside the gene matches. The germline gives CDR1 LGHNA, CDR2 YNFKEQ. The CDR3 extends over 16 amino acids. Time point here: pretreatment peripheral blood. Patients' cancers were locally advanced or metastatic urothelial carcinomas. This record comes from a study of PD-L1 blockade in urothelial cancer. Whole-study findings and limits: Below-median TCR clonality that was measured in pretreatment blood predicted better survival.

The material was PBMCs, obtained around atezolizumab (anti-PD-L1) treatment. This receptor was taken from a man in his 70s with urothelial cancer. V usage is TRBV4-2 and J usage is TRBJ2-5; 13 nucleotides line up with TRBD2. The CDR3 DNA is TGTGCCAGCAGCCAAGGACTAGCGGGGGGACAAGAGACCCAGTACTTC. The encoded protein is CASSQGLAGGQETQYF.